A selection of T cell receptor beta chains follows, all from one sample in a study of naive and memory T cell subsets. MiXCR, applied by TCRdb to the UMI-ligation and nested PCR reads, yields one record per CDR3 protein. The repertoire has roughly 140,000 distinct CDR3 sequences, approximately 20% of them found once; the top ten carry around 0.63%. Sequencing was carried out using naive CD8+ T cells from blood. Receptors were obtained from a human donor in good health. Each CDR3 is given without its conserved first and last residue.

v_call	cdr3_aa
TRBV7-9	AGRGGNTGELF
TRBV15	ATSRDRAANYGYT
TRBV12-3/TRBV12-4	ASSLALGTEAF
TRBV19	ASSPDGYNEQF
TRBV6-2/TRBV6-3	ASSYSIDEQF
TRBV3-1	ASSLTGGFDNTGELF
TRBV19	ASSIPPFTEAF
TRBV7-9	ASSFGAVGLTEAF
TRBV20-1	SASTQGAVFEQY
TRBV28	ASSFLREAYEQY
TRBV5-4	ASSLLTGDYEQY
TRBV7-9	ASSSRTLTGELF
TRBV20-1	SARILLAGGPGTGELF
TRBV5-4	ASSDRLAGDWGEQY
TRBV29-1	SVEIRDENPLRYGYT
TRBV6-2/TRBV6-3	ASSGQGRIGEQY
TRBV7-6	ASSLMREKMDEQF
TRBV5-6	ASSYTLDTEETQY
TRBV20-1	SASGVAYGGTEAF
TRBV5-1	ASSLDGNPYEQY
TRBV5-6	ASSLAGQGADYGYT
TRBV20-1	SAGGGTRPF
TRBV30	AWSEGLAGDRILNYEQY
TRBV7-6	ASSLSGLAGGLYEQY
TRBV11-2	ASSLPRYTDTQY
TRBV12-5	ASGDDRQGYNSPLH
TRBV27	ASSLSASTEAF
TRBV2	ASSDLPGSNTGELF
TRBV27	ASSRTGDYEAF
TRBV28	ASSRDRGYEQY
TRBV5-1	ASSLGTGADEQY
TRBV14	ASSQDLGPALTQY
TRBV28	ASSQENYEQY
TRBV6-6	ASSYVAGSPYNEQF
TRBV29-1	SVLSPSGSPYYEQY
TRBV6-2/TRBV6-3	ASSYVTEAF
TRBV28	ASSLAVRGDTQY
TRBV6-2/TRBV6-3	ASSYTGYHETQY
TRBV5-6	ASSLGEDFEAF
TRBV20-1	SARWGQVYEQY
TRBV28	AIGTSGSRETQY
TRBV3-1	ASSHLGEGQETQY